One and the same sample provided the 9 T cell receptor beta chains below, sequenced in a study of persistence of HIV-infected CD4 T cells. Cells were stimulated with overlapping HIV-1 Gag 15-mer peptides. Sorting selected CD4+ T cells upregulating both CD40 ligand and CD69. The immunoSEQ assay was version 4, run in survey mode. TCRdb's table, derived via immunoSEQ multiplex PCR, lists solely in-frame clones and lacks some. The sample consists of about 32,000 clones, roughly 70% of them appearing once. These receptors lack a known antigen. Sequenced material: CD4+ T cells sorted from PBMCs after 18-hour stimulation, taken from a patient who received antiretroviral therapy. These receptors all come from an adult man with HIV who was CMV-seropositive.

The chain is built from TRBV6-5 and TRBJ2-7; D uncertain. Trimming left V 0 bases short and J 0 bases short, with 9 bases between. CDR1 is MNHEY, CDR2 SVGAGI, per germline. The CDR3 totals 15 residues. The CDR3 sequence is CASSYSMGTSYEQYF. For the CDR3, the DNA is TGTGCCAGCAGTTACTCTATGGGTACCTCCTACGAGCAGTACTTC.

This chain uses TRBV5-6 with TRBJ2-2, with D perhaps TRBD1 or TRBD2 (5 bases each). The CDR3 runs to 14 residues. Looked up from germline, CDR1 is SGHDT and CDR2 is YYEEEE. The V gene lost 5 bases and the J gene lost 2 bases, with 10 bases spanning the gap. The CDR3 nucleotides are TGTGCCAGCAGGGGGGACCCCAACACCGGGGAGCTGTTTTTT. This sequence encodes CASRGDPNTGELFF. Full variable domain (remainder filled in from reference TRBV5-6 and TRBJ2-2): DAGVTQSPTHLIKTRGQQVTLRCSPKSGHDTVSWYQQALGQGPQFIFQYYEEEERQRGNFPDRFSGHQFPNYSSELNVNALLLGDSALYLCASRGDPNTGELFFGEGSRLTVL.

The V and J genes are TRBV15 and TRBJ1-4; possibly TRBD1 for D (6 bases). From germline, CDR1 is LNHNV and CDR2 YYDKDF (reference sequence). The CDR3 length is 14 residues. Trimming removed 0 bases from V and 7 bases from J, with 9 bases in between. The CDR3 sequence: CATSRDVGAEKLFF. CDR3 bases: TGTGCCACCAGCAGAGACGTGGGGGCTGAAAAACTGTTTTTT. Full variable domain (outside the CDR3, taken from reference TRBV15 and TRBJ1-4): DAMVIQNPRYQVTQFGKPVTLSCSQTLNHNVMYWYQQKSSQAPKLLFHYYDKDFNNEADTPDNFQSRRPNTSFCFLDIRSPGLGDTAMYLCATSRDVGAEKLFFGSGTQLSVL.

The chain joins TRBV24-1 to TRBJ2-4, with a weak D call TRBD2 (7 bases). Germline CDR1 is KGHDR and CDR2 is SFDVKD. The germline V and J ends were trimmed by 2 bases and 7 bases, with 20 bases remaining between them. This CDR3 has 17 residues. CDR3 region: CATSDSLGGGAVNIQYF. The CDR3 DNA reads as TGTGCCACCAGTGATTCCCTCGGAGGGGGGGCGGTGAACATTCAGTACTTC.

This chain connects TRBV29-1 to TRBJ1-4, with D possibly being TRBD1 (6 bases). Germline values: CDR1 SQVTM, CDR2 ANQGSEA. The CDR3 totals 14 residues. V lost 5 bases to trimming and J lost 8 bases, with 18 bases between them. CDR3 nucleotides: TGCAGCGTTCTCGGACAGACTTCTTCGGAAAAACTGTTTTTT. It is translated as CSVLGQTSSEKLFF. The variable domain in full, with the rest retrieved from reference TRBV29-1 and TRBJ1-4, is SAVISQKPSRDICQRGTSLTIQCQVDSQVTMMFWYRQQPGQSLTLIATANQGSEATYESGFVIDKFPISRPNLTFSTLTVSNMSPEDSSIYLCSVLGQTSSEKLFFGSGTQLSVL.

There are a few counts of this clone. The rearrangement uses TRBV3-1 (or the pseudogene TRBV3-2) and TRBJ2-1; 7 bases match TRBD1. Germline lookup yields CDR1 LGHDT and CDR2 YNNKEL (reference sequence). The CDR3 covers 11 residues. J gave up 9 bases and V 6 bases, and 2 bases lay outside the gene matches. CDR3 sequence reads: CASRTGPEQFF. CDR3 nucleotides: TGTGCCAGCAGGACAGGGCCTGAGCAGTTCTTC.

This chain connects TRBV2 to TRBJ2-2; no reliable D call. V was trimmed by 7 bases and J by 1 base, leaving 7 bases between them. This CDR3 region has 13 residues. Per the germline V gene, CDR1 is SNHLY and CDR2 is FYNNEI. CDR3 loop: CASNPGNTGELFF. For the CDR3, the DNA is TGTGCCAGCAATCCAGGGAACACCGGGGAGCTGTTTTTT.

The chain combines TRBV6-5 with TRBJ2-2; 9 bases fit TRBD1. Trimming took 7 bases from V and 4 from J; bases not matched to a gene: 7. CDR3 length: 15 amino acids. Germline values: CDR1 MNHEY, CDR2 SVGAGI. The CDR3 protein is CASTRTGEGTGELFF. The CDR3 region has the DNA TGTGCCAGCACCCGGACAGGGGAAGGCACCGGGGAGCTGTTTTTT.

The chain uses TRBV30 and TRBJ1-5, with a tentative D call TRBD1 (6 bases). Germline assignment: CDR1 GTSNPN and CDR2 SVGIG (reference sequence). V dropped 1 base and J dropped 3 bases, with 10 bases sitting between them. CDR3 size: 14 residues. Written as DNA, the CDR3 is TGTGCCTGGAGTGCTACAGGGCTCAATCAGCCCCAGCATTTT. Translation gives CAWSATGLNQPQHF.